Presented here are 25 T cell receptor beta chains from one specimen sequenced in a study of T cell responses to AZD1222 COVID-19 vaccine. Method: immunoSEQ multiplex PCR; TCRdb's copy keeps in-frame clones and lacks some. The table has around 120,000 clones, under 90% seen once. The sequences come from peripheral blood, collected on day 0 of AZD1222 vaccination. The receptor set was obtained from an adult in good health.

This clone was seen only once. The genes are TRBV5-1 and TRBJ1-3, with D perhaps TRBD1 (6 bases). V lost 3 bases and J lost 4, with 11 bases in between. Germline-derived CDR1 and CDR2 are SGHRS and YFSETQ. The CDR3 contains 14 residues. The CDR3 here is CASSSRDIGNTIYF. CDR3 nucleotide sequence: TGCGCCAGCAGCTCCCGGGACATCGGAAACACCATATATTTT.

This chain joins TRBV6-2 or TRBV6-3 and TRBJ2-2, with 9 bases matching TRBD2. Germline assignment: CDR1 MNHEY and CDR2 SVGEGT. Unmatched junction bases numbered 10, after V lost 4 bases and J lost 4 bases. CDR3 length: 17 amino acids. The CDR3 reads CASSFNSGSPGTGELFF. The CDR3 region has the DNA TGTGCCAGCAGTTTTAATAGCGGGAGCCCCGGCACCGGGGAGCTGTTTTTT.

This chain uses TRBV5-1 with TRBJ1-1; 8 bases match TRBD1. The CDR3 totals 15 residues. With 4 bases clipped from V and 4 bases from J, the junction kept 9 bases outside the gene matches. CDR1 SGHRS and CDR2 YFSETQ come from the germline V gene. Here the CDR3 reads CASSPPGQVTTEAFF. As DNA, the CDR3 is TGCGCCAGCAGCCCGCCGGGACAGGTCACCACTGAAGCTTTCTTT.

The CDR3 DNA reads as TGTGCCAGCAGTCAGGGGGGAAACACTGAAGCTTTCTTT. It codes for CASSQGGNTEAFF. The chain links TRBV6-5 to TRBJ1-1; 7 bases are a match to TRBD1. The CDR3 is 13 residues long. V lost 5 bases, J lost 2 bases, and 2 bases stayed unmatched. From germline, CDR1 is MNHEY and CDR2 SVGAGI.

CDR3 nucleotides: TGCGCCAGCTGGGGGGATAATACTAACATTCAGTACTTC. Amino acids: CASWGDNTNIQYF. This chain links TRBV5-1 with TRBJ2-4, with D perhaps TRBD2 (6 bases). The V gene lost 7 bases and the J gene lost 7 bases, with 15 bases spanning the gap. The germline CDR1 and CDR2 sequences are SGHRS and YFSETQ. The CDR3 is 13 residues long.

The chain links TRBV19 to TRBJ1-6; TRBD1 might be the D (6 bases). The germline CDR1 and CDR2 sequences are LNHDA and SQIVND (reference sequence). Trimming took 8 bases from V and 1 from J, leaving 12 bases between them. The CDR3 is made up of 15 amino acids. The DNA for the CDR3 is TGTGCCAGTCGGGCAGGGGCGTCCTATAATTCACCCCTCCACTTT. Translation gives CASRAGASYNSPLHF. Full variable domain (rest looked up from reference TRBV19 and TRBJ1-6): DGGITQSPKYLFRKEGQNVTLSCEQNLNHDAMYWYRQDPGQGLRLIYYSQIVNDFQKGDIAEGYSVSREKKESFPLTVTSAQKNPTAFYLCASRAGASYNSPLHFGNGTRLTVT.

The chain employs TRBV27 and TRBJ1-1; 9 bases match TRBD1. Germline V CDR1 and CDR2: MNHEY, SMNVEV (reference sequence). The CDR3 has 13 residues. V was pared by 2 bases and J by 7 bases, with 2 bases of the junction left unmatched. CDR3 sequence: CASSLDRGVEAFF. The CDR3 nucleotides are TGTGCCAGCAGTTTAGACAGGGGGGTTGAAGCTTTCTTT.

V and J are TRBV6-5 and TRBJ1-6, with TRBD1 as a possible D gene (5 bases). This CDR3 comprises 12 residues. Germline CDR1 MNHEY, CDR2 SVGAGI. Trimming took 6 bases from V and 7 from J, leaving 7 bases between them. This chain's CDR3 is CASSGGNSPLHF. The CDR3 nucleotides are TGTGCCAGCAGCGGGGGGAATTCACCCCTCCACTTT.

CDR3 amino acids: CASTEAGGHSYNEQFF. DNA for the CDR3: TGTGCCAGCACCGAAGCGGGGGGGCACTCCTACAATGAGCAGTTCTTC. The rearrangement uses TRBV7-9 and TRBJ2-1, with TRBD2 matching 10 bases. The CDR3 is 16 amino acids. J lost 0 bases, V lost 7 bases, and 6 bases had no gene match. Per germline, CDR1 SEHNR and CDR2 FQNEAQ (reference sequence).

The V and J genes are TRBV11-3 and TRBJ1-4, with D possibly matching TRBD1 (5 bases). Germline CDR1 and CDR2: SGHNT and YENEEA. The CDR3 has 14 residues. Trimming pared 11 bases from V and 11 bases from J, leaving 24 bases between. The CDR3 region has the DNA TGTGCCCAGCGACGGGGGTCCAAACGTGAGAAACTGTTTTTT. It codes for CAQRRGSKREKLFF.

The V call is TRBV13, the J call TRBJ1-6, with 9 bases that match TRBD1. The CDR3 consists of 16 residues. V gave up 2 bases and J gave up 10 bases; unmatched junction bases: 9. The germline V gene encodes CDR1 PRHDT and CDR2 FYEKMQ (reference sequence). The CDR3 DNA is TGTGCCAGCAGCTTACTATCGGACAGGGGCGGATCACCCCTCCACTTT. Translating gives CASSLLSDRGGSPLHF.

J is TRBJ1-3 and V is TRBV25-1, with D possibly TRBD1 on 6 matching bases. The germline gives CDR1 MGHDK, CDR2 SYGVNS. This CDR3 is built from 16 residues. V was clipped by 6 bases and J by 3 bases, with 18 bases between them. The CDR3 is CASSPYGGSGGNTIYF. CDR3 DNA sequence: TGTGCCAGCAGCCCTTATGGGGGCTCAGGTGGAAACACCATATATTTT.

In nucleotides, the CDR3 is TGTGCCAGCAGCCGCACAGGGCACACGTACAATGAGCAGTTCTTC. Translating gives CASSRTGHTYNEQFF. The chain uses TRBV11-2 and TRBJ2-1, with a weak D call TRBD1 (6 bases). Germline CDR1 and CDR2: SGHAT and FQNNGV. The CDR3 consists of 15 residues. V dropped 5 bases and J dropped 4 bases, with 15 bases sitting between them.

The genes are TRBV7-9 and TRBJ2-5, with D possibly TRBD2 on 6 matching bases. The CDR3 sequence is 13 residues long. V was pared by 5 bases and J by 5 bases, with 12 bases between. The germline CDR1 and CDR2 sequences are SEHNR and FQNEAQ (reference sequence). CDR3 in DNA: TGTGCCAGCAGCCCCGCGGGGTTGGAGACCCAGTACTTC. This codes for CASSPAGLETQYF.

The rearrangement joins TRBV28 to TRBJ2-2; no clear D gene. Germline assignment: CDR1 MDHEN and CDR2 SYDVKM. V was clipped by 8 bases and J by 4 bases, with 14 bases between them. CDR3 length equals 14 residues. DNA for the CDR3: TGTGCCAGCCTGGGGAAGGGTCGCACCGGGGAGCTGTTTTTT. This translates into CASLGKGRTGELFF.

The chain joins TRBV28 to TRBJ2-1; TRBD2 matches 11 bases. There are 14 residues in the CDR3. J lost 3 bases, V lost 8 bases, and 3 bases had no gene match. Germline CDR1 and CDR2: MDHEN and SYDVKM. The CDR3 nucleotides are TGTGCCAGCCGAACTAGCGGGGGCTACAATGAGCAGTTCTTC. It codes for CASRTSGGYNEQFF.

This rearrangement joins TRBV5-1 to TRBJ2-7; tentatively, D is TRBD1 or TRBD2 (6 bases each). Trimming took off 0 bases at V and 4 bases at J, with 11 bases between the two ends. CDR1 is SGHRS and CDR2 is YFSETQ in the germline V gene. The CDR3 spans 14 residues. The CDR3 loop is CASSLGGARYEQYF. The CDR3 bases are TGCGCCAGCAGCTTGGGGGGGGCGCGGTACGAGCAGTACTTC.

The CDR3 nucleotides read TGTGCCAGCAGCTTGGGGGACATCCAAGAGACCCAGTACTTC. This sequence encodes CASSLGDIQETQYF. The gene calls are TRBV11-2 and TRBJ2-5; TRBD1 might be the D (6 bases). Germline CDR1 and CDR2: SGHAT and FQNNGV. The CDR3 contains 14 residues. V gave up 3 bases and J gave up 1 base, with 9 bases separating them.

This rearrangement joins TRBV5-1 to TRBJ2-5; D unclear. This CDR3 has 12 amino acids. The ends were cut back, 3 bases at V and 5 bases at J, with 8 bases in the middle. Germline V gene sequence: CDR1 SGHRS, CDR2 YFSETQ. Written as DNA, the CDR3 is TGCGCCAGCAGCTCAAACGGGGAGACCCAGTACTTC. Its translation is CASSSNGETQYF. The full variable domain, completed using reference TRBV5-1 and TRBJ2-5, is KAGVTQTPRYLIKTRGQQVTLSCSPISGHRSVSWYQQTPGQGLQFLFEYFSETQRNKGNFPGRFSGRQFSNSRSEMNVSTLELGDSALYLCASSSNGETQYFGPGTRLLVL.

This clone was recorded only once. The chain is built from TRBV5-1 and TRBJ2-1, with a weak D call TRBD2 (5 bases). The CDR3 extends over 15 amino acids. With 5 bases removed from V and 0 bases from J, the gap between germline ends came to 12 bases. Germline loops: CDR1 SGHRS, CDR2 YFSETQ. The CDR3 nucleotides read TGCGCCAGCAGTTTCGACGGGAACTCCTACAATGAGCAGTTCTTC. This encodes CASSFDGNSYNEQFF.

This chain uses TRBV15 with TRBJ2-2; TRBD2 might be the D (5 bases). This CDR3 has 14 amino acids. With 5 bases removed from V and 1 base from J, the gap between germline ends came to 8 bases. Germline assignment: CDR1 LNHNV and CDR2 YYDKDF (reference sequence). The CDR3 sequence: CATSGEGNTGELFF. For the CDR3, the DNA is TGTGCCACCAGCGGCGAGGGGAACACCGGGGAGCTGTTTTTT.

The J gene is TRBJ1-4, the V gene TRBV27; 7 bases map to TRBD1. The CDR3 consists of 17 residues. V was clipped by 5 bases and J by 3 bases; unmatched bases: 12. Germline V gives CDR1 MNHEY, CDR2 SMNVEV (reference sequence). The CDR3 protein is CASSPFDRAPSNEKLFF. In DNA form, the CDR3 reads TGTGCCAGCAGTCCCTTCGACAGGGCCCCCTCTAATGAAAAACTGTTTTTT. The full variable domain, completed using reference TRBV27 and TRBJ1-4, is EAQVTQNPRYLITVTGKKLTVTCSQNMNHEYMSWYRQDPGLGLRQIYYSMNVEVTDKGDVPEGYKVSRKEKRNFPLILESPSPNQTSLYFCASSPFDRAPSNEKLFFGSGTQLSVL.

The CDR3 protein is CASSILLHQSGYTF. The DNA of the CDR3 is TGTGCCAGTAGTATCCTACTTCACCAGTCCGGCTACACCTTC. This chain joins TRBV19 and TRBJ1-2; D is ambiguous. The CDR3 contains 14 residues. Looked up from germline, CDR1 is LNHDA and CDR2 is SQIVND (reference sequence). Trimming shortened V by 3 bases and J by 8 bases, and 16 bases separated the two germline ends.

The chain carries TRBV7-9 and TRBJ1-3; unclear D gene. The CDR3 sequence is 13 residues long. V was clipped by 6 bases and J by 0 bases, with 6 bases between them. The germline V gene has CDR1 SEHNR and CDR2 FQNEAQ (reference sequence). CDR3 nucleotide sequence: TGTGCCAGCAGATCCTTCTCTGGAAACACCATATATTTT. Residues: CASRSFSGNTIYF. Supplemented by reference TRBV7-9 and TRBJ1-3, the full variable domain reads DTGVSQNPRHKITKRGQNVTFRCDPISEHNRLYWYRQTLGQGPEFLTYFQNEAQLEKSRLLSDRFSAERPKGSFSTLEIQRTEQGDSAMYLCASRSFSGNTIYFGEGSWLTVV.

J is TRBJ2-5 and V is TRBV9, with D perhaps TRBD2 (7 bases). Looked up from germline, CDR1 is SGDLS and CDR2 is YYNGEE. Trimming took 3 bases from V and 0 from J, leaving 9 bases between them. This CDR3 spans 14 amino acids. The CDR3 reads CASSEGGYQETQYF. In nucleotides, the CDR3 is TGTGCCAGCAGCGAGGGGGGGTACCAAGAGACCCAGTACTTC. Combining the CDR3 with reference TRBV9 and TRBJ2-5 gives the whole variable domain DSGVTQTPKHLITATGQRVTLRCSPRSGDLSVYWYQQSLDQGLQFLIQYYNGEERAKGNILERFSAQQFPDLHSELNLSSLELGDSALYFCASSEGGYQETQYFGPGTRLLVL.